A single sample is the source of the 29 T cell receptor beta chains below, sequenced in a study of metastatic and nonmetastatic thyroid tumors. No treatment of any kind had been given to any patient before thyroid surgery. TCRdb re-called the PCR reads via MiXCR. The sample has around 23,000 clones; 26% are singletons. The specimen was blood. The receptor set was obtained from a male donor with papillary thyroid cancer or a benign thyroid nodule (not recorded which). Some clones in this sample may be carry-over from other donors' samples.

The chain links TRBV20-1 to TRBJ2-6, with TRBD2 identical over 12 bases. The CDR3 length is 16 residues. The V gene's germline CDR1 is DFQATT and CDR2 SNEGSKA (reference sequence). The V segment lost 3 bases and the J segment 2 bases; nucleotides outside the gene matches: 2. The CDR3 DNA sequence: TGCAGTGCTAGGACTAGCGGGAGAGCTGGGGCCAACGTCCTGACTTTC. Its translation is CSARTSGRAGANVLTF.

This clone is a singleton in its sample. One end of the junction varies from germline; a read error may be responsible. The CDR3, as DNA: TGTGCCAGCAGTCCCCGGCTAGGCGGTGAGAGCCAGTACTTC. Amino acid sequence: CASSPRLGGESQYF. The chain is built from TRBV6-2 or TRBV6-3 and TRBJ2-5; D is ambiguous. From germline, CDR1 is MNHEY and CDR2 SVGEGT. The CDR3 covers 14 residues.

This clone was detected only a few times. The chain recombines TRBV6-2 or TRBV6-3 with TRBJ2-7; 11 bases are a match to TRBD1. The germline V gene has CDR1 MNHEY and CDR2 SVGEGT. Losses at the gene ends were 5 bases for V and 2 bases for J; bases not matched to a gene: 5. The CDR3 length is 15 residues. CDR3 bases: TGTGCCAGCAGTACGGACAGGGGGCCCACCTACGAGCAGTACTTC. Amino acid sequence: CASSTDRGPTYEQYF.

CDR3 in amino acids: CASSQDQDETYEQYF. For the CDR3, the DNA is TGCGCCAGCAGCCAAGACCAGGACGAAACCTACGAGCAGTACTTC. The chain couples TRBV4-3 to TRBJ2-7; D gene unclear. V lost 0 bases to trimming and J lost 2 bases, with 11 bases between them. Per germline, CDR1 LGHNA and CDR2 YSLEER. CDR3 length equals 15 residues.

This clone occurred once. The chain combines TRBV7-3 with TRBJ2-3, with a possible D match to TRBD1 (5 bases). The germline V and J ends were trimmed by 3 bases and 6 bases, with 22 bases remaining between them. Germline V CDR1 and CDR2: SGHTA, FQGTGA. The CDR3 has 17 amino acids. CDR3 nucleotide sequence: TGTGCCAGCAGCTTGGGGCTTATAGGTCCTATCACTGATACGCAGTATTTT. It codes for CASSLGLIGPITDTQYF.

This clone was counted at least ten times. The chain employs TRBV7-2 and TRBJ2-4, with 7 nucleotides matching TRBD2. There are 20 residues in the CDR3. The V gene end was trimmed by 6 bases and the J gene end by 0 bases; junction bases not matched to a gene: 20. Germline values: CDR1 SGHTA, CDR2 FQGNSA. The CDR3 nucleotides are TGTGCCAGCAGTCCCAACCCGCGGCAGGGCGGGGGTTTAGCCAAAAACATTCAGTACTTC. Translated: CASSPNPRQGGGLAKNIQYF. Complete variable domain (other parts from reference TRBV7-2 and TRBJ2-4): GAGVSQSPSNKVTEKGKDVELRCDPISGHTALYWYRQSLGQGLEFLIYFQGNSAPDKSGLPSDRFSAERTGGSVSTLTIQRTQQEDSAVYLCASSPNPRQGGGLAKNIQYFGAGTRLSVL.

This clone occurred many times. The J gene is TRBJ2-2, the V gene TRBV15; 8 positions agree with TRBD2. In germline, CDR1 is LNHNV, CDR2 YYDKDF (reference sequence). J was trimmed by 7 bases and V by 8 bases; bases with no gene match: 9. The CDR3 loop spans 14 amino acids. CDR3 nucleotide sequence: TGTGCCACCCGGCTCGGGAGGGCCAACGGGGAGCTGTTTTTT. Amino acid sequence: CATRLGRANGELFF.

The V gene is TRBV3-1, the J gene TRBJ2-6, with D unclear. V shed 1 base and J shed 3 bases, with 1 base lying between them. The CDR3 runs 13 residues. Per the germline V gene, CDR1 is LGHDT and CDR2 is YNNKEL (reference sequence). The CDR3 protein is CASSQGGANVLTF. CDR3 DNA: TGTGCCAGCAGCCAAGGTGGGGCCAACGTCCTGACTTTC.

The V call is TRBV6-5, the J call TRBJ2-7; TRBD1 or TRBD2 may be the D gene (5 bases each). Looked up from germline, CDR1 is MNHEY and CDR2 is SVGAGI. V gave up 0 bases and J gave up 5 bases, with 14 bases separating them. CDR3 length: 15 residues. CDR3 region: CASSYSIGVGHEQYF. The CDR3 DNA reads as TGTGCCAGCAGTTACTCGATCGGGGTGGGACACGAGCAGTACTTC.

A remark on this clone: A read error is possible here, since a much larger clone lies one base away. V usage is TRBV5-6 and J usage is TRBJ1-4; D is undetermined. The CDR3 has 13 amino acids. V was trimmed by 4 bases and J by 11 bases, leaving 15 bases between them. The germline V gene has CDR1 SGHDT and CDR2 YYEEEE. The CDR3 here is CASSPGAEDKLFF. In nucleotides, the CDR3 is TGTGCCAGCAGCCCAGGCGCGGAAGATAAACTGTTTTTT.

This clone has ten or more counts. A much larger clone is a single base away; this may be a read error. This chain connects TRBV7-2 to TRBJ2-1; a weak D match, TRBD2 (7 bases). V shed 6 bases and J shed 15 bases, with 15 bases lying between them. Germline V gene lookup returns CDR1 SGHTA and CDR2 FQGNSA. The length of the CDR3 is 11 residues. In nucleotides, the CDR3 is TGTGCCAGCAGAAGGGAGGGAGGGGGGTTCTTC. This codes for CASRREGGGFF.

This chain connects TRBV6-2 or TRBV6-3 to TRBJ2-3; weak D call: TRBD2 (6 bases). Per the germline V gene, CDR1 is MNHEY and CDR2 is SVGEGT. The CDR3 is made up of 14 amino acids. Trimming took off 10 bases at V and 6 bases at J, with 20 bases between the two ends. The chain's CDR3 is CATAGLSNFDTQYF. CDR3 sequence (DNA): TGTGCCACCGCCGGACTATCGAATTTCGATACGCAGTATTTT.

This clone was observed many times. This chain links TRBV11-1 with TRBJ1-3, with 11 bases that match TRBD1. CDR1 and CDR2 from the germline V gene are SGHAT and FQDESV (reference sequence). Trimming removed 0 bases from V and 4 bases from J; junction bases left unmatched: 2. The CDR3 has 16 amino acids. CDR3 DNA: TGTGCCAGCAGCTTAGCGGGGACAGGGGGAGGAAACACCATATATTTT. Its protein product is CASSLAGTGGGNTIYF. The variable domain in full, completed from reference TRBV11-1 and TRBJ1-3, reads EAEVAQSPRYKITEKSQAVAFWCDPISGHATLYWYRQILGQGPELLVQFQDESVVDDSQLPKDRFSAERLKGVDSTLKIQPAELGDSAMYLCASSLAGTGGGNTIYFGEGSWLTVV.

Turning to this clone: One end of the junction does not line up with germline, which may come from a read error. The J gene is TRBJ1-1, the V gene TRBV28, with D unclear. The germline CDR1 and CDR2 sequences are MDHEN and SYDVKM. The CDR3 covers 16 residues. The chain's CDR3 is CANSLRRGGFSTEAFF. The CDR3 coding sequence is TGTGCCAACAGTCTCCGGAGAGGTGGATTCTCGACTGAAGCTTTCTTT.

Many counts were recorded for this clone. At one boundary the junction diverges from the germline segment, which might be a read error. The V gene is TRBV27, the J gene TRBJ2-2; tentatively, D is TRBD1 or TRBD2 (5 bases each). The CDR3 loop spans 15 amino acids. Germline CDR1 is MNHEY and CDR2 is SMNVEV (reference sequence). The DNA of the CDR3 is TGTGCCAGCACCCTTGGGAGCCCGGACACCGGGAAGCTGTTTTTT. This gives the protein CASTLGSPDTGKLFF.

This clone has a count of ten or more. The chain is built from TRBV6-2 or TRBV6-3 and TRBJ2-6; TRBD1 is a possible D gene (5 bases). The V gene's germline CDR1 is MNHEY and CDR2 SVGEGT. CDR3 size: 15 residues. The germline V and J ends were trimmed by 4 bases and 5 bases, with 12 bases remaining between them. Here the CDR3 reads CASSLPGFRANVLTF. The DNA of the CDR3 is TGTGCCAGCAGTTTACCAGGGTTTAGGGCCAACGTCCTGACTTTC.

On this clone: The junction differs from germline at one of its ends, possibly a read error. The chain carries TRBV6-2 or TRBV6-3 and TRBJ2-7; D possibly corresponds to TRBD2 (6 bases). There are 15 residues in the CDR3. The germline V gene has CDR1 MNHEY and CDR2 SVGEGT. CDR3 DNA sequence: TGTGCCAGCGCGGGACCGGTGTCCGGCTCCTACGATCAGTACTTC. Translated, it gives CASAGPVSGSYDQYF.

In this sample, this clone turned up many times. The rearrangement joins TRBV15 to TRBJ2-1; D is unclear. Germline loops: CDR1 LNHNV, CDR2 YYDKDF (reference sequence). Trimming removed 7 bases at V and 3 bases at J, with 10 bases between. The length of the CDR3 is 13 residues. The CDR3 protein is CATKQNGYNEQFF. CDR3 nucleotides: TGTGCCACCAAACAGAACGGCTACAATGAGCAGTTCTTC.

The chain employs TRBV5-1 and TRBJ2-3; 7 bases are shared with TRBD2. The ends lost 5 bases at V and 0 bases at J; junction bases unmatched: 6. Germline values: CDR1 SGHRS, CDR2 YFSETQ. This CDR3 contains 15 residues. The CDR3 coding sequence is TGCGCCAGCAGTTTGCAGCGGGATAGCACAGATACGCAGTATTTT. Its protein is CASSLQRDSTDTQYF.

As to this clone: A clone one base away is much larger, so this may be a read error. The genes are TRBV20-1 and TRBJ2-3; possible D gene TRBD1, 5 bases. Trimming removed 0 bases from V and 1 base from J, with 11 bases in between. The germline gives CDR1 DFQATT, CDR2 SNEGSKA (reference sequence). CDR3 length: 15 residues. DNA of the CDR3: TGCAGTGCTAGAGATTGTGGGGCTGGCACAGATACGCAGTATTTT. Its protein product is CSARDCGAGTDTQYF.

This clone was found many times. V is TRBV2 and J is TRBJ2-1; 7 positions agree with TRBD1. J was trimmed by 3 bases and V by 7 bases; bases with no gene match: 6. This CDR3 spans 14 amino acids. Germline-derived CDR1 and CDR2 are SNHLY and FYNNEI. CDR3 nucleotides: TGTGCCAGCAACATCCAGGGGGACTACAATGAGCAGTTCTTC. It encodes CASNIQGDYNEQFF.

Relative to its sample, this clone is medium-sized (0.01 to 0.1%). This sequence joins TRBV24-1 and TRBJ2-7; TRBD2 matches 7 bases. This CDR3 contains 14 residues. Germline assignment: CDR1 KGHDR and CDR2 SFDVKD. With V trimmed by 4 bases and J by 2 bases, 4 bases remained unmatched. CDR3 sequence (DNA): TGTGCCACCAGTGAGTCCGGGACTACCTACGAGCAGTACTTC. Translating gives CATSESGTTYEQYF.

With respect to this clone: A much larger clone differs from this one at a single base, so this may be a read error. Without the conserved terminal phenylalanine or tryptophan, this CDR3 likely stems from a read error. The chain uses TRBV18 and TRBJ1-5; D is ambiguous. V lost 2 bases and J lost 10, with 15 bases in between. Germline V gene data show CDR1 as KGHSH and CDR2 as LQKENI. CDR3 size: 14 residues. The chain's CDR3 is CASSPSEGIGPQHS. CDR3 in DNA: TGTGCCAGCTCACCATCAGAAGGGATCGGACCCCAGCATTCT.

Ten or more counts support this clone. The V and J genes are TRBV11-2 and TRBJ1-1; maybe TRBD1 (5 bases). Trimming shortened V by 5 bases and J by 6 bases, and 13 bases separated the two germline ends. Germline CDR1 SGHAT, CDR2 FQNNGV. The CDR3 totals 13 residues. CDR3 sequence reads: CASSRGGWAEAFF. The CDR3 DNA is TGTGCCAGCAGCCGGGGGGGTTGGGCTGAAGCTTTCTTT.

This rearrangement joins TRBV20-1 to TRBJ2-5, with a weak D call TRBD2 (6 bases). The DNA end is a closer match to TRBJ2-1, so the J assignment may be wrong. Looked up from germline, CDR1 is DFQATT and CDR2 is SNEGSKA (reference sequence). The CDR3 runs 15 residues. The CDR3 sequence: CSAVPQALASTEQFF. The CDR3 DNA reads TGCAGTGCTGTCCCTCAAGCACTAGCTAGCACTGAGCAGTTCTTC.

This clone ranks as medium-sized (0.01 to 0.1%). The V call is TRBV28, the J call TRBJ2-2, with 8 nucleotides matching TRBD1. The germline gives CDR1 MDHEN, CDR2 SYDVKM. J lost 0 bases, V lost 5 bases, and 5 bases had no gene match. The CDR3 runs 16 residues. CDR3 nucleotide sequence: TGTGCCAGCAGTCATCCGGGACAGGCGAACACCGGGGAGCTGTTTTTT. Amino acids: CASSHPGQANTGELFF.

This clone was seen ten or more times. The chain has TRBV5-4 and TRBJ1-1; a possible D gene is TRBD1 (6 bases). Per the germline V gene, CDR1 is SGHNT and CDR2 is YYREEE (reference sequence). V shed 2 bases and J shed 2 bases, with 16 bases lying between them. There are 16 residues in the CDR3. CDR3 DNA sequence: TGTGCCAGCAGCTTTGGGGGGCCGGGTAGAAACACTGAAGCTTTCTTT. It encodes CASSFGGPGRNTEAFF.

The chain links TRBV24-1 to TRBJ2-5, with 8 bases that match TRBD1. CDR1 and CDR2 (germline): KGHDR, SFDVKD. The V and J ends lost 1 base and 2 bases, in that order; junction bases with no gene match: 2. The CDR3 covers 15 residues. CDR3 sequence reads: CATSDFDRGQETQYF. For the CDR3, the DNA is TGTGCCACCAGTGATTTTGACAGGGGTCAAGAGACCCAGTACTTC.

A few counts support this clone. The CDR3 protein is CASEDWDSYNWQFF. As DNA, the CDR3 is TGTGCCAGCGAGGACTGGGACTCCTACAATTGGCAGTTCTTC. The chain employs TRBV2 and TRBJ2-1, with D perhaps TRBD2 (6 bases). Germline V gives CDR1 SNHLY, CDR2 FYNNEI. The CDR3 loop spans 14 amino acids. V dropped 8 bases and J dropped 12 bases, with 23 bases sitting between them.